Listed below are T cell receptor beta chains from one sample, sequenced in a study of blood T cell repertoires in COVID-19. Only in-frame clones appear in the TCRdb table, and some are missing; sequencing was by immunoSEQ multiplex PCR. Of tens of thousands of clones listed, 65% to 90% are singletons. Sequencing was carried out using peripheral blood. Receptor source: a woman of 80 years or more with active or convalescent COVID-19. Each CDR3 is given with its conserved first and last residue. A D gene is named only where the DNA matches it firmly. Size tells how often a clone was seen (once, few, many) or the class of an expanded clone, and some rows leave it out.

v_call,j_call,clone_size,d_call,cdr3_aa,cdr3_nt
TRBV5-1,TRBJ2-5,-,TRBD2,CASSSPSQRAGALGKETQYF,TGCGCCAGCAGCTCGCCCTCGCAAAGAGCGGGAGCCCTGGGTAAAGAGACCCAGTACTTC
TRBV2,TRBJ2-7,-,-,CASEGAYEQYF,TGTGCCAGCGAGGGGGCCTACGAGCAGTACTTC
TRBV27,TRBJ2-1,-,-,CASSSPSGVGPYNEQFF,TGTGCCAGCAGTTCCCCTTCAGGGGTTGGACCCTACAATGAGCAGTTCTTC
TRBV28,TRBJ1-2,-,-,CASFLGGIDYGYTF,TGTGCCAGCTTCTTAGGAGGGATCGACTATGGCTACACCTTC
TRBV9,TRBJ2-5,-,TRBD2,CASSRTSGNRAGETQYF,TGTGCCAGCAGCAGGACTAGCGGAAACCGTGCGGGAGAGACCCAGTACTTC
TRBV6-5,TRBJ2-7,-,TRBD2,CASRPGGTLYEQYF,TGTGCCAGCAGACCGGGGGGGACCCTTTACGAGCAGTACTTC
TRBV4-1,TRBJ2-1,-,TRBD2,CARSRPTSGTEINEQFF,TGCGCCCGCAGCCGCCCGACTAGCGGGACAGAGATCAATGAGCAGTTCTTC
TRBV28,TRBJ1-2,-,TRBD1,CASSSGTGGYGYTF,TGTGCCAGCAGCTCCGGGACAGGGGGTTATGGCTACACCTTC
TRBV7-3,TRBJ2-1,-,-,CASSKSAGNGEQFF,TGTGCCAGCAGCAAATCGGCAGGGAACGGTGAGCAGTTCTTC
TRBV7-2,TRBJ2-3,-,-,CASSLSLGGTDTQYF,TGTGCCAGCAGCTTATCTCTCGGGGGCACAGATACGCAGTATTTT
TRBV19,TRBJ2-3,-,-,CAAGASHADTQYF,TGTGCCGCAGGGGCGTCCCACGCAGATACGCAGTATTTT
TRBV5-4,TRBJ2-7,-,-,CASSWAGASSYEQYF,TGTGCCAGCAGCTGGGCAGGGGCAAGCTCCTACGAGCAGTACTTC
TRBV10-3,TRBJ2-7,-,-,CAISEGQGGKQYF,TGTGCCATCAGTGAAGGGCAGGGCGGGAAGCAGTACTTC
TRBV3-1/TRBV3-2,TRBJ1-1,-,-,CASSHDAGNTEAFF,TGTGCCAGCAGCCACGACGCAGGGAACACTGAAGCTTTCTTT
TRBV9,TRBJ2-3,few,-,CASSVDSWSDTQYF,TGTGCCAGCAGCGTAGACTCCTGGTCAGATACGCAGTATTTT
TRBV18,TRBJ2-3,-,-,CASSPLIEPDTQYF,TGTGCCAGCTCTCCCCTGATCGAGCCAGATACGCAGTATTTT
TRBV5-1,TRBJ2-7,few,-,CASSYFPQGGPYEQYF,TGCGCCAGCAGCTATTTTCCGCAGGGGGGACCCTACGAGCAGTACTTC
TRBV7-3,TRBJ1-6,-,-,CASRPDSSYNSPLHF,TGTGCCAGCAGGCCGGACAGCTCCTATAATTCACCCCTCCACTTT
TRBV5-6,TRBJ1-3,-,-,CASSLRGEAGNTIYF,TGTGCCAGCAGCTTGCGTGGGGAGGCGGGAAACACCATATATTTT
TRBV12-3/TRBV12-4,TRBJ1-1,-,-,CASSLKSLTEAFF,TGTGCCAGCAGCTTAAAGAGTCTCACTGAAGCTTTCTTT
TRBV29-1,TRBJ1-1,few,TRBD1,CSVYWDRGETYTEAFF,TGCAGCGTGTATTGGGACAGGGGGGAAACTTACACTGAAGCTTTCTTT
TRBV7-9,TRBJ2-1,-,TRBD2,CASSFRLAGQEQFF,TGTGCCAGCAGCTTCCGACTAGCGGGCCAGGAGCAGTTCTTC
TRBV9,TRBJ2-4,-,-,CASSGGSFENIQYF,TGTGCCAGCAGCGGAGGGTCTTTTGAAAACATTCAGTACTTC
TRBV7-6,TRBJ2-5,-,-,CASSLRTTEAAQYF,TGTGCCAGCAGCTTAAGAACTACCGAGGCGGCCCAGTACTTC
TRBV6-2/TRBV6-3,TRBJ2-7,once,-,CASSYSNEVREQYF,TGTGCCAGCAGTTACTCGAACGAGGTTCGGGAGCAGTACTTC
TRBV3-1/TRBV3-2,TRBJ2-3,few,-,CASSQDIETDTQYF,TGTGCCAGCAGCCAAGACATAGAAACAGATACGCAGTATTTT
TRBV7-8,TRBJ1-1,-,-,CASSLAGDTEAFF,TGTGCCAGCAGCTTAGCAGGGGACACTGAAGCTTTCTTT
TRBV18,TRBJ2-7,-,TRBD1,CASSPGDSFEQYF,TGTGCCAGCTCACCAGGGGACAGTTTCGAGCAGTACTTC
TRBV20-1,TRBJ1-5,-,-,CSASGGYLYGAGNQPQHF,TGCAGTGCTAGTGGTGGATATTTGTATGGGGCCGGCAATCAGCCCCAGCATTTT
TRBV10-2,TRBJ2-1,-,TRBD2,CASRLAGGSSNEQFF,TGCGCCAGCAGGCTAGCGGGAGGAAGTTCCAATGAGCAGTTCTTC
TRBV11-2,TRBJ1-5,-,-,CASSLDLNQPQHF,TGTGCCAGCAGCTTAGACCTTAATCAGCCCCAGCATTTT
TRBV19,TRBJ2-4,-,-,CASSIGAGTSNIQYF,TGTGCCAGTAGTATAGGGGCAGGGACTTCAAACATTCAGTACTTC